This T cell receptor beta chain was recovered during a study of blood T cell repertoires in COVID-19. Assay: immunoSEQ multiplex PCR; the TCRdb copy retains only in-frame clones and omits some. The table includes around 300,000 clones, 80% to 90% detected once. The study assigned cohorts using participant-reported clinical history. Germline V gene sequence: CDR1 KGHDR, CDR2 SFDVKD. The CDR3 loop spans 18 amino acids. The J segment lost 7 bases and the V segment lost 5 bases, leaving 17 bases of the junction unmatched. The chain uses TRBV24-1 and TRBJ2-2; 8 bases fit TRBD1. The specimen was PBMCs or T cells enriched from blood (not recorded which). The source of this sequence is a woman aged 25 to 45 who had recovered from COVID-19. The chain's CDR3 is CATSAIPGTGGKSGELFF. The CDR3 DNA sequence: TGTGCCACCAGTGCCATCCCCGGAACAGGGGGTAAAAGCGGGGAGCTGTTTTTT.